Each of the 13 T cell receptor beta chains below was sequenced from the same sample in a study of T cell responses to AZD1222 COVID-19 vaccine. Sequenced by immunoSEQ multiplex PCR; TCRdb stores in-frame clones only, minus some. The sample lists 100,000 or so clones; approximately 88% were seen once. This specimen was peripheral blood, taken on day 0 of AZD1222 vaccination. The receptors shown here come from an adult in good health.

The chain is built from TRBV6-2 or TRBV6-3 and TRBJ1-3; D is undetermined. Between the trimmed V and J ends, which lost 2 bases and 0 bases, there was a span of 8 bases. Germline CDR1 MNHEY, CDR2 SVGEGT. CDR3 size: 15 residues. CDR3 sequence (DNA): TGTGCCAGCAGTTACGGACCGACCTCTGGAAACACCATATATTTT. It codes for CASSYGPTSGNTIYF.

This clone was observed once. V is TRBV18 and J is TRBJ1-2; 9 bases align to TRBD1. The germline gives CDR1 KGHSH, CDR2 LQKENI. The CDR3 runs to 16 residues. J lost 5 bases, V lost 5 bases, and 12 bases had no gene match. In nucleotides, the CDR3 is TGTGCCAGCTCATCACGGGAACAGGGGGCGCGTTATGGCTACACCTTC. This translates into CASSSREQGARYGYTF.

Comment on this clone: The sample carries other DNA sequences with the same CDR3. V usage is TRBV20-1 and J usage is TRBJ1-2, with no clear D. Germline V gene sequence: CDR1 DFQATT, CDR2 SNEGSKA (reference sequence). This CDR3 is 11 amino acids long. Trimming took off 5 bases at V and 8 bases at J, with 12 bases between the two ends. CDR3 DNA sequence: TGCAGTGCTCGTAGAATGTCCGGCTACACCTTC. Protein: CSARRMSGYTF.

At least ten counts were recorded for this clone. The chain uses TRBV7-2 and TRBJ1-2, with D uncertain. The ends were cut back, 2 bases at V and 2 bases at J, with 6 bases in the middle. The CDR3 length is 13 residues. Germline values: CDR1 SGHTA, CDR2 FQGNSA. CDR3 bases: TGTGCCAGCAGCTTATGGCAGAACTATGGCTACACCTTC. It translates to CASSLWQNYGYTF.

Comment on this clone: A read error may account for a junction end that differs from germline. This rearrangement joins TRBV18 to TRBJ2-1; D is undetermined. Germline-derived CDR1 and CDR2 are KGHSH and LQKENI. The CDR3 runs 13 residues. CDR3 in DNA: TGTGCCAGCTCACCACCGACCTACGATGAGCAGTTCTTC. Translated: CASSPPTYDEQFF.

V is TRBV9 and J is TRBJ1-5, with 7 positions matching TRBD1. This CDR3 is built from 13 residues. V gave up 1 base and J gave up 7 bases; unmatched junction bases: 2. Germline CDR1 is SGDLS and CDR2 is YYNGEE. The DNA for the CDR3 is TGTGCCAGCAGCGTACAGGGGGACCAGCCCCAGCATTTT. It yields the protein CASSVQGDQPQHF. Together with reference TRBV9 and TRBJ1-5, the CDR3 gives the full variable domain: DSGVTQTPKHLITATGQRVTLRCSPRSGDLSVYWYQQSLDQGLQFLIQYYNGEERAKGNILERFSAQQFPDLHSELNLSSLELGDSALYFCASSVQGDQPQHFGDGTRLSIL.

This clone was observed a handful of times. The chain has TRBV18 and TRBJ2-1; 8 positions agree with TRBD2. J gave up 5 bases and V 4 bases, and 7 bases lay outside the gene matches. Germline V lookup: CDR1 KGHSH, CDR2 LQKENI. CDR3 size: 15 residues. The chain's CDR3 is CASSLSAGAHNEQFF. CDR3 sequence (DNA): TGTGCCAGCTCACTTTCAGCGGGGGCCCACAATGAGCAGTTCTTC.

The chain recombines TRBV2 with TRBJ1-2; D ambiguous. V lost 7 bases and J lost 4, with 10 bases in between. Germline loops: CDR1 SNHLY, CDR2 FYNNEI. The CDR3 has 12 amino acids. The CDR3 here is CASTVRFYGYTF. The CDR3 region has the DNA TGTGCCAGCACCGTCCGATTCTATGGCTACACCTTC.

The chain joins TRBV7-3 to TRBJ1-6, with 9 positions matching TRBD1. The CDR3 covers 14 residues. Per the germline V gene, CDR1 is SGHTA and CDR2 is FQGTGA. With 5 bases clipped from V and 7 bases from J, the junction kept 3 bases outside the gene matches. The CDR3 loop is CASSAGTGNSPLHF. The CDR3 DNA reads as TGTGCCAGCAGCGCCGGGACAGGGAATTCACCCCTCCACTTT.

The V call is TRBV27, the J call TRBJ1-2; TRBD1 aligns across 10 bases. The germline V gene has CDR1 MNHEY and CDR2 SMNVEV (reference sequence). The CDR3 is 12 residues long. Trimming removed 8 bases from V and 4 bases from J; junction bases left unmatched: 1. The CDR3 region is CASRDRGYGYTF. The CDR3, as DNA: TGTGCCAGCCGGGACAGGGGCTATGGCTACACCTTC.

CDR3 sequence: CASSTRQGRDTQYF. DNA of the CDR3: TGTGCCAGCAGTACTAGACAGGGTCGTGATACGCAGTATTTT. This rearrangement joins TRBV6-5 to TRBJ2-3, with TRBD1 matching 7 bases. The CDR3 has 14 residues. V was pared by 5 bases and J by 6 bases, with 8 bases of the junction left unmatched. CDR1 is MNHEY, CDR2 SVGAGI, per germline.

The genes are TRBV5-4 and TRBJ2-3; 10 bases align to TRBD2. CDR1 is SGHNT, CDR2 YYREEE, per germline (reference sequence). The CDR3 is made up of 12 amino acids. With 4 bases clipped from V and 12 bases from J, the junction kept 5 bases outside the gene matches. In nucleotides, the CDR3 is TGTGCCAGCAGCACAGGACTAGCGGAACAGTATTTT. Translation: CASSTGLAEQYF.

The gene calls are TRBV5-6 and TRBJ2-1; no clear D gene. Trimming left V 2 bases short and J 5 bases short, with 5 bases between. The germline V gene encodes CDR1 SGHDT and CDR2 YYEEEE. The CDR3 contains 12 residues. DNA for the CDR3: TGTGCCAGCAGCTTCTATAACAATGAGCAGTTCTTC. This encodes CASSFYNNEQFF.